One sample yielded the 30 T cell receptor beta chains listed below, sequenced in a study of blood T cells in healthy people across ages. A second PCR, run for roughly 7 to 12 cycles, used a sample-barcoded 5' primer plus a J-beta primer mix. In TCRdb, the 5' RACE reads were re-called with MiXCR into one record per CDR3 protein. The data hold more than 900,000 distinct CDR3 sequences, with approximately 25% observed a single time. The same specimen was also included in a second study, on T cells of mothers and their children.

The material sequenced was blood. The receptors come from a girl aged 2-10 years in good health.

This clonotype was counted only a few times. V usage is TRBV28 and J usage is TRBJ1-5; D remains ambiguous. Germline CDR1 is MDHEN and CDR2 is SYDVKM. This CDR3 region has 13 residues. The germline V and J ends were trimmed by 6 bases and 2 bases, with 8 bases remaining between them. CDR3 sequence: CASRGSGNQPQHF. The CDR3 DNA is TGTGCCAGCAGGGGGTCGGGCAATCAGCCCCAGCATTTT.

This clonotype was found a few times. The chain employs TRBV29-1 and TRBJ2-5; D may be TRBD1 (5 bases). Germline V gives CDR1 SQVTM, CDR2 ANQGSEA. This CDR3 spans 13 amino acids. Trimming took 5 bases from V and 11 from J, leaving 21 bases between them. CDR3 in DNA: TGCAGCGTTAACCTCGACAGCCACGGAGAGCAGTACTTC. Its translation is CSVNLDSHGEQYF.

The V and J genes are TRBV12-3 or TRBV12-4 and TRBJ2-7, with 8 bases matching TRBD2. The CDR3 totals 14 residues. J was trimmed by 3 bases and V by 3 bases; bases with no gene match: 4. Written as DNA, the CDR3 is TGTGCCAGCAGTTTTCGGCTAGCGGGCTACGAGCAGTACTTC. Protein: CASSFRLAGYEQYF.

V gene TRBV9 combines with J gene TRBJ1-2; weak D call: TRBD1 (6 bases). Trimming took off 3 bases at V and 8 bases at J, with 11 bases between the two ends. The CDR3 is made up of 12 amino acids. CDR1 and CDR2 (germline): SGDLS, YYNGEE. The CDR3 DNA reads as TGTGCCAGCAGCGACAGGGACGGAGGCTACACCTTC. It translates to CASSDRDGGYTF.

This chain uses TRBV3-1 with TRBJ2-4, with 9 bases fitting TRBD2. Germline values: CDR1 LGHDT, CDR2 YNNKEL (reference sequence). The trim removed 6 bases at V and 2 bases at J, leaving 8 bases unmatched. The CDR3 has 16 residues. DNA for the CDR3: TGTGCCAGCAGTCGTAGCGGGAGAGCGACCAAAAACATTCAGTACTTC. It yields the protein CASSRSGRATKNIQYF.

This clonotype was picked up a small number of times. This chain links TRBV7-2 with TRBJ2-3; 9 nucleotides align to TRBD2. The CDR3 has 18 amino acids. Germline V CDR1 and CDR2: SGHTA, FQGNSA. Germline trimming cut 2 bases from V and 3 bases from J; bases unmatched to any gene: 12. The CDR3 loop is CASSLPDFSSGETDTQYF. In nucleotides, the CDR3 is TGTGCCAGCAGCTTACCCGATTTCTCTAGCGGGGAGACAGATACGCAGTATTTT.

The chain recombines TRBV10-3 with TRBJ1-6, with unresolved D. Germline assignment: CDR1 ENHRY and CDR2 SYGVKD. CDR3 size: 14 residues. Deletions cut 2 bases from V and 8 bases from J, with 10 bases between. CDR3 bases: TGTGCCATCAGTGAGGGCAGTGTCTATTCACCCCTCCACTTT. Translation: CAISEGSVYSPLHF.

J is TRBJ2-3 and V is TRBV7-6, with 9 positions matching TRBD1. This CDR3 has 14 residues. Losses at the gene ends were 5 bases for V and 5 bases for J; bases not matched to a gene: 5. The germline V gene has CDR1 SGHVS and CDR2 FNYEAQ. CDR3 protein: CASSPTGGIDTQYF. As DNA, the CDR3 is TGTGCCAGCAGCCCCACAGGGGGCATAGATACGCAGTATTTT.

Only a few counts were recorded for this clonotype. This chain uses TRBV29-1 with TRBJ2-1, with 8 bases that match TRBD1. The germline gives CDR1 SQVTM, CDR2 ANQGSEA. This CDR3 region has 15 residues. V was clipped by 6 bases and J by 6 bases; unmatched bases: 13. The chain's CDR3 is CSVAKPGTGSNEQFF. In DNA, the CDR3 is TGCAGCGTCGCCAAACCCGGGACAGGAAGCAATGAGCAGTTCTTC.

A single count supports this clonotype. V and J are TRBV20-1 and TRBJ1-2; D remains ambiguous. This CDR3 region has 15 residues. Trimming removed 0 bases from V and 6 bases from J, with 17 bases in between. CDR1 and CDR2 (germline): DFQATT, SNEGSKA (reference sequence). The CDR3 region has the DNA TGCAGTGCTAGAGACGCACAGTCTTCCTTTCATGGCTACACCTTC. Its protein product is CSARDAQSSFHGYTF.

This clonotype was seen only a few times. The genes are TRBV7-2 and TRBJ2-5; 10 positions match TRBD2. After removal of 1 base from V and 3 bases from J, the junction contained 8 bases not matched to a gene. Germline loops: CDR1 SGHTA, CDR2 FQGNSA. This CDR3 comprises 17 residues. In nucleotides, the CDR3 is TGTGCCAGCAGCTTAGTTGCTAGCGGGGGCGCTGAAGAGACCCAGTACTTC. Translated, it gives CASSLVASGGAEETQYF.

There are a few counts of this clonotype. This chain uses TRBV6-5 with TRBJ1-2; D is uncertain. The germline V gene has CDR1 MNHEY and CDR2 SVGAGI. V shed 6 bases and J shed 7 bases, with 21 bases lying between them. The CDR3 length is 15 residues. CDR3 DNA: TGTGCCAGCAGCCCCATCCCGGGATACCTCAGTGGCTACACCTTC. Amino acids: CASSPIPGYLSGYTF.

There are a few counts of this clonotype. The V gene is TRBV14, the J gene TRBJ2-2, with TRBD2 matching over 8 bases. Germline trimming cut 5 bases from V and 0 bases from J; bases unmatched to any gene: 2. The CDR3 is 15 residues long. Germline V gene lookup returns CDR1 SGHDN and CDR2 FVKESK. CDR3 DNA: TGTGCCAGCAGCTATAGCGGGGCGAACACCGGGGAGCTGTTTTTT. Translating it yields CASSYSGANTGELFF.

This chain links TRBV5-1 with TRBJ1-1; tentative D call: TRBD1 (6 bases). Trimming took off 3 bases at V and 1 base at J, with 13 bases between the two ends. From germline, CDR1 is SGHRS and CDR2 YFSETQ. This CDR3 has 15 amino acids. The CDR3: CASSSKQGWNTEAFF. For the CDR3, the DNA is TGCGCCAGCAGCTCAAAACAGGGCTGGAACACTGAAGCTTTCTTT.

This clonotype occurred a few times. The V and J genes are TRBV25-1 and TRBJ2-3; 9 bases align to TRBD1. The CDR3 extends over 16 amino acids. V lost 2 bases, J lost 1 base, and 4 bases stayed unmatched. Germline lookup yields CDR1 MGHDK and CDR2 SYGVNS. The CDR3: CASSERQGEGTDTQYF. CDR3 nucleotides: TGTGCCAGCAGTGAACGACAGGGGGAGGGCACAGATACGCAGTATTTT.

This clonotype occurred a few times. This sequence joins TRBV20-1 and TRBJ2-1; 7 bases align to TRBD2. Germline CDR1 is DFQATT and CDR2 is SNEGSKA (reference sequence). V trimming: 3 bases; J trimming: 0 bases; junction bases outside the gene matches: 8. The CDR3 loop spans 16 amino acids. The CDR3 nucleotides read TGCAGTGCTAGGCTGTCGGGAGGCCTCTCCTACAATGAGCAGTTCTTC. It codes for CSARLSGGLSYNEQFF.

This clonotype was counted between two and nine times. V is TRBV7-3 and J is TRBJ2-2, with a tentative D call TRBD1 (5 bases). V was trimmed by 3 bases and J by 0 bases, leaving 8 bases between them. The CDR3 sequence is 15 residues long. Germline V gene sequence: CDR1 SGHTA, CDR2 FQGTGA. CDR3 nucleotides: TGTGCCAGCAGCTTCACAGGACCGAACACCGGGGAGCTGTTTTTT. This translates into CASSFTGPNTGELFF.

The chain couples TRBV7-3 to TRBJ2-5; D is undetermined. Germline V CDR1 and CDR2: SGHTA, FQGTGA. The V gene lost 3 bases and the J gene lost 5 bases, with 16 bases spanning the gap. This CDR3 contains 15 residues. CDR3 region: CASSLAGFSVETQYF. CDR3 bases: TGTGCCAGCAGCTTGGCCGGCTTTTCAGTGGAGACCCAGTACTTC.

CDR3 amino acids: CASSLRSGRYYGYTF. The DNA of the CDR3 is TGTGCCAGCAGCTTGAGATCCGGACGGTACTATGGCTACACCTTC. This chain uses TRBV5-8 with TRBJ1-2; D not certain. This CDR3 has 15 amino acids. CDR1 is SGHTS and CDR2 is YDEGEE in the germline V gene. Deletions cut 1 base from V and 3 bases from J, with 13 bases between.

The V gene is TRBV9, the J gene TRBJ1-2; D gene uncertain. Germline V gives CDR1 SGDLS, CDR2 YYNGEE. V shed 2 bases and J shed 7 bases, with 24 bases lying between them. CDR3 length: 17 residues. This CDR3 reads CASSVGWQYEVYRGYTF. The CDR3, as DNA: TGTGCCAGCAGCGTCGGCTGGCAGTACGAAGTCTATCGTGGCTACACCTTC.

V usage is TRBV29-1 and J usage is TRBJ1-1; D not certain. CDR1 and CDR2 (germline): SQVTM, ANQGSEA. This CDR3 spans 15 amino acids. The V end lost 0 bases, the J end lost 2 bases, and 13 bases lay between the germline ends. The CDR3 reads CSVEDPGSSNTEAFF. The CDR3 nucleotides are TGCAGCGTTGAAGATCCGGGATCTTCCAACACTGAAGCTTTCTTT.

This clonotype has only a few counts. The chain recombines TRBV5-1 with TRBJ1-1; tentatively, D is TRBD1 (5 bases). The V end was cut by 4 bases, the J end by 2 bases, with 15 bases between. The CDR3 runs to 15 residues. Germline V gene lookup returns CDR1 SGHRS and CDR2 YFSETQ. CDR3: CASSLGTPLNTEAFF. The CDR3 DNA is TGCGCCAGCAGCCTTGGGACTCCTCTTAACACTGAAGCTTTCTTT.

This clonotype has just a few counts. J is TRBJ1-3 and V is TRBV4-3; D remains ambiguous. Trimming stripped 0 bases from V and 4 bases from J, with 10 bases between. The germline V gene has CDR1 LGHNA and CDR2 YSLEER. This CDR3 region has 15 residues. This CDR3 is CASSQDGGRGNTIYF. In DNA, the CDR3 is TGCGCCAGCAGCCAAGATGGAGGACGGGGAAACACCATATATTTT.

The chain recombines TRBV3-1 with TRBJ2-1, with D unresolved. The CDR3 contains 12 residues. Per germline, CDR1 LGHDT and CDR2 YNNKEL (reference sequence). The V gene lost 3 bases and the J gene lost 8 bases, with 8 bases spanning the gap. The CDR3 sequence is CASSQHEDEQFF. The DNA for the CDR3 is TGTGCCAGCAGCCAGCATGAGGATGAGCAGTTCTTC.

The chain links TRBV29-1 to TRBJ2-7; D is undetermined. The CDR3 spans 14 residues. V was trimmed by 2 bases and J by 6 bases, leaving 17 bases between them. Germline V gene lookup returns CDR1 SQVTM and CDR2 ANQGSEA. The CDR3 DNA follows: TGCAGCGTTGAAACTTTATCGACGACGGGCGAGCAGTACTTC. Its protein is CSVETLSTTGEQYF.

The chain couples TRBV29-1 to TRBJ2-2; D is uncertain. V lost 3 bases and J lost 5, with 13 bases in between. Germline loops: CDR1 SQVTM, CDR2 ANQGSEA. CDR3 length: 14 residues. The CDR3 coding sequence is TGCAGCGTTGAGCGGATCCCCGGAACCGGGGAGCTGTTTTTT. Amino acid sequence: CSVERIPGTGELFF.

The chain joins TRBV5-5 to TRBJ2-5; perhaps TRBD1 as D (6 bases). The germline V gene has CDR1 SGHKS and CDR2 YYEKEE (reference sequence). Trimming removed 2 bases from V and 1 base from J, with 12 bases in between. CDR3 length equals 15 residues. The CDR3 here is CASSLAWGLQETQYF. The DNA for the CDR3 is TGTGCCAGCAGCTTAGCTTGGGGGCTCCAAGAGACCCAGTACTTC.

The chain has TRBV7-3 and TRBJ2-5; D might be TRBD2 (5 bases). The J call may be in error: the DNA end matches TRBJ2-1 better. CDR3 size: 14 residues. Germline loops: CDR1 SGHTA, CDR2 FQGTGA. CDR3 region: CASSPGLIGDEQFF. The CDR3 DNA reads TGTGCCAGCAGCCCCGGACTCATCGGCGATGAGCAGTTCTTC.

V is TRBV29-1 and J is TRBJ2-7; D ambiguous. The V gene lost 4 bases and the J gene lost 2 bases, with 15 bases spanning the gap. Germline CDR1 reads SQVTM; CDR2 reads ANQGSEA. This CDR3 has 14 residues. The CDR3 DNA is TGCAGCGTTGCCCTGTCTGGGTTTACCTACGAGCAGTACTTC. Encoded protein: CSVALSGFTYEQYF.

The chain links TRBV20-1 to TRBJ2-5, with 9 bases fitting TRBD2. The J call is uncertain, as TRBJ2-7 better fits the DNA end. Germline loops: CDR1 DFQATT, CDR2 SNEGSKA (reference sequence). The CDR3 spans 13 residues. The CDR3 is CSVSTSGYLEQYF. The CDR3, as DNA: TGCAGTGTTTCGACTAGCGGCTATCTCGAGCAGTACTTC.